This TCR beta chain was documented in a study of shared clonotypes between healthy human individuals. In the study overall: Three CD4 naive, three CD4 memory, two CD8 naive and one CD8 memory plate were used per donor.

The CDR3 sequence is 17 residues long. The germline gives CDR1 SGHNT, CDR2 YENEEA. After removal of 3 bases from V and 6 bases from J, the junction contained 11 bases not matched to a gene. Adult Caucasians living in Nashville, Tennessee made up all of the donors. The table came from immunoSEQ multiplex PCR; TCRdb's copy has only in-frame clones and leaves some out. Among about 2.4 million clones listed, approximately 92% were seen once. V usage is TRBV11-3 and J usage is TRBJ2-2; 9 bases are shared with TRBD1. The sequencing sample was made of naive CD4+ T cells sorted from blood. Sample subset: CD45RA+ positively selected. The sequence was obtained from a man between 18 and 35 years old in good health. CDR3 DNA sequence: TGTGCCAGCAGCTTGACGGGACAGGGTATTTTAGCCGGGGAGCTGTTTTTT. Protein product: CASSLTGQGILAGELFF.